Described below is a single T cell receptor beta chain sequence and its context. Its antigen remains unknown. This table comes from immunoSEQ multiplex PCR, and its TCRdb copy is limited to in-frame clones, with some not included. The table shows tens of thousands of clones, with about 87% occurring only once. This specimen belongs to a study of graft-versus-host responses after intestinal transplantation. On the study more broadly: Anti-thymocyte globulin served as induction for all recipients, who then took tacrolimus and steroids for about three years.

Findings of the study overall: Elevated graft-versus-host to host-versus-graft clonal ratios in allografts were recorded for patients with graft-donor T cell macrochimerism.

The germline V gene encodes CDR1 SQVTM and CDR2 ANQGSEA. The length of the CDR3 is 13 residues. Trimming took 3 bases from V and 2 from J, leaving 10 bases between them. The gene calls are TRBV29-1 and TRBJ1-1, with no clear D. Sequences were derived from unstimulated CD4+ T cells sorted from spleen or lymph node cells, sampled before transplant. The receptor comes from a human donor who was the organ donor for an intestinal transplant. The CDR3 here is CSVDFGGNTEAFF. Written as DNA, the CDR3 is TGCAGCGTTGACTTCGGCGGTAACACTGAAGCTTTCTTT.